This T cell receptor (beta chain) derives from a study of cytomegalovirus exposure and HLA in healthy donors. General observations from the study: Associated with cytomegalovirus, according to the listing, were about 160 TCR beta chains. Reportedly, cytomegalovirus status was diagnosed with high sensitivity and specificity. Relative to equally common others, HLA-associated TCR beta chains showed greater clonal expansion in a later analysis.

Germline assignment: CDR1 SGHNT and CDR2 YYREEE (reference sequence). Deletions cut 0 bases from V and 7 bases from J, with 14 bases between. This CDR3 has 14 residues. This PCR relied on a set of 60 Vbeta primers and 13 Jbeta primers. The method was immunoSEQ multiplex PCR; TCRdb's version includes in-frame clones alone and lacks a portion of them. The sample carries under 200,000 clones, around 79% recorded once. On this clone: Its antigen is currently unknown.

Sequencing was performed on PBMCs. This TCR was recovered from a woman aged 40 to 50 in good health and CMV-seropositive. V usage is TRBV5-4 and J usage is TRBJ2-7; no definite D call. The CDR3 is CASSLDFQKSEQYF. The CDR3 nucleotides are TGTGCCAGCAGCTTGGACTTCCAAAAGTCGGAGCAGTACTTC.